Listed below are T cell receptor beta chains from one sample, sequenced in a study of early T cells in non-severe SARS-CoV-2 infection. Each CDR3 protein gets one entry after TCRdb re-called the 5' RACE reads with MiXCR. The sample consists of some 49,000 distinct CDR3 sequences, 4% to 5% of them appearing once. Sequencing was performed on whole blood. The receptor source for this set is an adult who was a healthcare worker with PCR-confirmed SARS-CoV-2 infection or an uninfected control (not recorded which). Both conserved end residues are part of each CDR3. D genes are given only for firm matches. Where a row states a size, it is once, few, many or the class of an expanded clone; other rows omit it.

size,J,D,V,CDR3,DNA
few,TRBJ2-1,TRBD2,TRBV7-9,CASSGQGLAGGNEQFF,TGTGCCAGCAGCGGGCAAGGCCTAGCGGGGGGTAATGAGCAGTTCTTC
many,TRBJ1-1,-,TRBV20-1,CSARDLVTDAEAFF,TGCAGTGCTAGAGATCTTGTAACTGACGCTGAAGCTTTCTTT
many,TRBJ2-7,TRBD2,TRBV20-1,CSARVQAGAYEQYF,TGCAGTGCTAGAGTACAAGCGGGGGCCTACGAGCAGTACTTC
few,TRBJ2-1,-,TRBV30,CAFTRDIGSYNEQFF,TGTGCCTTCACGAGGGACATCGGGTCCTACAATGAGCAGTTCTTC
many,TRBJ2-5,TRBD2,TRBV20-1,CSAIGGRLLETQYF,TGCAGTGCAATAGGCGGGAGGCTTCTTGAGACCCAGTACTTC
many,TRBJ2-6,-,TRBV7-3,CASSSQGANVLTF,TGTGCCAGCAGTTCACAGGGGGCCAACGTCCTGACTTTC
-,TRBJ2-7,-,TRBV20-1,CSARVPGRHSYEQYF,TGCAGTGCTAGAGTGCCAGGCCGACACTCCTACGAGCAGTACTTC
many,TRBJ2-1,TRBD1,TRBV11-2,CASRSTGTYNEQFF,TGTGCCAGCAGATCGACAGGGACCTACAATGAGCAGTTCTTC
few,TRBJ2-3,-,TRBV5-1,CASSLTGSEDTQYF,TGCGCCAGCAGCCTCACAGGGTCGGAAGATACGCAGTATTTT
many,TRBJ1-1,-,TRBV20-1,CSGDNIAEAFF,TGCAGCGGGGATAATATCGCTGAAGCTTTCTTT
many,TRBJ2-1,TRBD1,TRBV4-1,CASSQEFTRGREQFF,TGCGCCAGCAGCCAAGAATTTACTAGGGGGCGTGAGCAGTTCTTC
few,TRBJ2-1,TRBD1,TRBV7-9,CASSPEQGRSQGNEQFF,TGTGCCAGCAGCCCAGAACAGGGGAGATCTCAAGGCAATGAGCAGTTCTTC
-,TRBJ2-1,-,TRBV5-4,CASSLGAGRSYNEQFF,TGTGCCAGCAGCTTGGGAGCAGGGAGGTCCTACAATGAGCAGTTCTTC
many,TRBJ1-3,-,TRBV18,CASSPARVGGNTIYF,TGTGCCAGCTCACCTGCGAGGGTCGGCGGAAACACCATATATTTT
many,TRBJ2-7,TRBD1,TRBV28,CASRPGTGPYEQYF,TGTGCCAGCAGGCCCGGGACAGGGCCCTACGAGCAGTACTTC
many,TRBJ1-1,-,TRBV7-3,CASSPYQSSLQTFF,TGTGCCAGCAGCCCATATCAAAGTTCGCTCCAAACTTTCTTT
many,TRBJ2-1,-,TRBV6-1,CASRPSGPPNPNEQFF,TGTGCCAGCAGACCCAGTGGGCCCCCGAATCCCAATGAGCAGTTCTTC
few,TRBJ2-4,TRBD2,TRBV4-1,CASSQEGLAGGPGYIQYF,TGCGCCAGCAGCCAAGAAGGACTAGCGGGAGGGCCGGGATACATTCAGTACTTC
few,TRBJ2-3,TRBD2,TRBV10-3,CAISESKRGLTDTQYF,TGTGCCATCAGTGAGTCGAAGCGGGGGCTCACAGATACGCAGTATTTT
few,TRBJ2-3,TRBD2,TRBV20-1,CSARDRSSGSVTDTQYF,TGCAGTGCTAGAGATCGGTCTAGCGGGAGTGTGACAGATACGCAGTATTTT
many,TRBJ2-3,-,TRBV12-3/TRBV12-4,CASSLGPSTDTQYF,TGTGCCAGCAGTTTAGGCCCTAGCACAGATACGCAGTATTTT
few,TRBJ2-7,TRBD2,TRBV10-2,CASFGRAGAYEQYF,TGCGCCAGCTTTGGTCGAGCGGGAGCTTACGAGCAGTACTTC
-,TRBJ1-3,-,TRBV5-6,CASSPYPRHYSGNTIYF,TGTGCCAGCAGCCCCTACCCCAGGCACTACTCTGGAAACACCATATATTTT
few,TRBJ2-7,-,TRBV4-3,CASSLRAETFYEQYF,TGCGCCAGCAGCCTCCGAGCCGAAACCTTTTACGAGCAGTACTTC
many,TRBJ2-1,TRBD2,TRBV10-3,CAIASELAGVYNEQFF,TGTGCCATCGCCTCGGAACTAGCGGGGGTCTACAATGAGCAGTTCTTC